A selection of T cell receptor beta chains follows, all from one sample in a study of glioma-infiltrating T cells after dendritic cell vaccination. Sequencing was performed with immunoSEQ multiplex PCR; in TCRdb, only in-frame clones are kept and a portion is missing. The sample has roughly 70,000 clones; over 75% are singletons. This material consisted of blood, taken before dendritic cell vaccination. The origin of the receptors is a human donor with glioblastoma. Each CDR3 is given with its conserved first and last residue. The listing skips clone size in some rows; elsewhere it reads once, few, many or a size class.

j_call,clone_size,v_call,cdr3_aa
TRBJ1-1,.,TRBV18,CASSPRDRGDTEAFF
TRBJ1-2,.,TRBV5-6,CASSPTGLAYGYTF
TRBJ2-2,once,TRBV19,CASTPGLAGGVDTGELFF
TRBJ1-1,.,TRBV10-3,CAVAGQTNTEAFF
TRBJ2-2,.,TRBV5-1,CASSFGTSINTGELFF
TRBJ2-3,.,TRBV6-6,CASRGTSGRRTDTQYF
TRBJ2-7,.,TRBV7-9,CASSFRTGGGEQYF
TRBJ1-1,.,TRBV5-6,CASSLGGDTEAFF
TRBJ1-2,.,TRBV19,CASSNDRGRDGYTF
TRBJ2-3,.,TRBV25-1,CASSHSLDTQYF
TRBJ2-7,.,TRBV2,CASRPRSGGAYEQYF
TRBJ1-1,.,TRBV18,CASSPDRATEAFF
TRBJ1-1,.,TRBV29-1,CSVVQDMNTEAFF
TRBJ2-3,.,TRBV7-9,CASSLDGGVSTDTQYF
TRBJ2-1,.,TRBV6-4,CASSLRGDSYNEQFF
TRBJ1-2,.,TRBV14,CASSPYRGRDYGYTF
TRBJ2-3,.,TRBV19,CASLRDSGSGTDTQYF
TRBJ1-1,.,TRBV28,CASSLEHRGLSTEAFF
TRBJ1-2,.,TRBV5-1,CASSSPAGDYGYTF
TRBJ2-4,.,TRBV2,CASRGLVDIQYF
TRBJ1-5,.,TRBV18,CASSPGAGGQPQHF
TRBJ1-4,.,TRBV15,CATSRDLVAEKLFF
TRBJ2-7,.,TRBV5-6,CASSPGVGGRSYEQYF
TRBJ2-5,.,TRBV7-9,CASSVTGTEETQYF
TRBJ1-4,.,TRBV7-9,CASSLVEGEKLFF
TRBJ2-2,.,TRBV30,CAWSVQGRTGELFF
TRBJ2-1,once,TRBV5-1,CASSELGQGYNEQFF
TRBJ2-5,.,TRBV11-2,CASNIAKRGGGETQYF
TRBJ2-1,.,TRBV7-2,CASSLRGSIPYNEQFF
TRBJ1-5,few,TRBV19,CASSPLTGGNDQPQHF
TRBJ1-3,once,TRBV6-6,CASRAGTSSGNTIYF
TRBJ2-1,.,TRBV6-5,CASSSGTSGHNEQFF
TRBJ1-5,.,TRBV7-9,CASSLGGQPQHF
TRBJ1-3,.,TRBV19,CASSMGQGAGNTIYF
TRBJ2-1,.,TRBV5-1,CASSLVAGNHNEQFF
TRBJ1-5,few,TRBV27,CASSLGDSNQPQHF
TRBJ2-6,.,TRBV7-2,CASSLGGGASGANVLTF
TRBJ2-3,.,TRBV5-4,CASSAKASGSTDTQYF
TRBJ1-2,.,TRBV19,CASRTKGGENYGYTF
TRBJ1-4,.,TRBV11-2,CASSSLRRGLNEKLFF
TRBJ2-3,.,TRBV7-2,CASSLSRDRGIGTQYF
TRBJ1-1,.,TRBV6-5,CASSPGQGAFYAFF
TRBJ1-5,.,TRBV6-5,CASNLRRGEQPQHF
TRBJ1-5,.,TRBV10-3,CAISVNSLANNQPQHF
TRBJ2-3,.,TRBV2,CASSTDRDRTDTQYF
TRBJ2-1,.,TRBV6-6,CASIPTGSTHNEQFF
TRBJ2-3,.,TRBV7-2,CASSSRLAGGYTDTQYF
TRBJ2-5,.,TRBV5-1,CASSSLIGRPQESQYF
TRBJ2-5,.,TRBV5-1,CASSRDSSETQYF
TRBJ1-5,.,TRBV11-2,CASSNDRGSNQPQHF
TRBJ1-1,few,TRBV21-1,CASSPRDRVPEAFF
TRBJ1-1,.,TRBV9,CASTLGGGNTEAFF
TRBJ2-2,.,TRBV7-9,CASSRRQAPIHTGELFF
TRBJ2-1,.,TRBV27,CASTQHGEQFF
TRBJ1-5,.,TRBV19,CATETRVGQPQHF
TRBJ1-2,.,TRBV18,CASSADRRREGYTF
TRBJ1-5,.,TRBV7-9,CASSSGTGYQPQHF
TRBJ2-1,.,TRBV7-9,CASSLVLGLSYNEQFF
TRBJ1-4,.,TRBV2,CASSEGGGALYEKLFF